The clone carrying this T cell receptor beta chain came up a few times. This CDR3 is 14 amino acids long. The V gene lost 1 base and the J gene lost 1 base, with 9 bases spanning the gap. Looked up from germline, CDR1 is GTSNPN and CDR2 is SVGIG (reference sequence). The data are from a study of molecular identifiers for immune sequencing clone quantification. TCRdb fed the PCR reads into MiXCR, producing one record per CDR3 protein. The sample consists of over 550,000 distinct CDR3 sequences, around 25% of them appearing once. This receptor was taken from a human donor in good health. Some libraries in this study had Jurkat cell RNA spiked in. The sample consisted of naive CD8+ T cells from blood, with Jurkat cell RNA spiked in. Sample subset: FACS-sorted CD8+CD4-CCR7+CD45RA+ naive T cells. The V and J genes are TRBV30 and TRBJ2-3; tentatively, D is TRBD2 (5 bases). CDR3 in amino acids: CAWSGPAGTDTQYF. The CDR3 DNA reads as TGTGCCTGGAGTGGCCCAGCGGGCACAGATACGCAGTATTTT.